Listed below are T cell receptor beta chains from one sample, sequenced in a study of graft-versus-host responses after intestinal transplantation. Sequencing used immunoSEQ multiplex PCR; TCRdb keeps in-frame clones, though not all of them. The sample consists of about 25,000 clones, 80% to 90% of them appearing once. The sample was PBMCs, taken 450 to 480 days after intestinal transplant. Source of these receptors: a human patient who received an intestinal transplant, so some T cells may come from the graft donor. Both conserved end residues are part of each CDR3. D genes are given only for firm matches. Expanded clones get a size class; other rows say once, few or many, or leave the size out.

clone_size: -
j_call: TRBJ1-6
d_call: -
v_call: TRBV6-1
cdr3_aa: CASRSSYNSPLHF
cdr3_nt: TGTGCCAGCCGAAGCTCCTATAATTCACCCCTCCACTTT

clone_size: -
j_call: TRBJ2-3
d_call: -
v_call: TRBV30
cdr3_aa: CAWSGSSTDTQYF
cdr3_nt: TGTGCCTGGAGTGGCTCTAGCACAGATACGCAGTATTTT

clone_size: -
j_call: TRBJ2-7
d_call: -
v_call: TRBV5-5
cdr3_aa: CASSLRGATYEQYF
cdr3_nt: TGTGCCAGCAGCTTGCGCGGGGCCACCTACGAGCAGTACTTC

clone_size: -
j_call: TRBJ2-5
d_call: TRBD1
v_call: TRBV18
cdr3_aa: CASSAGTGGGETQYF
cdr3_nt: TGTGCCAGCTCAGCTGGGACAGGGGGCGGAGAGACCCAGTACTTC

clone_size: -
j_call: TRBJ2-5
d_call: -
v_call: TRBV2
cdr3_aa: CASSLIRDALQETQYF
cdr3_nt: TGTGCCAGCAGCCTAATCCGGGACGCACTACAAGAGACCCAGTACTTC

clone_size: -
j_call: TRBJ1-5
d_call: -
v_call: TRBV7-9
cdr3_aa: CASSFQGSNQPQHF
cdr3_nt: TGTGCCAGCAGTTTCCAGGGAAGCAATCAGCCCCAGCATTTT

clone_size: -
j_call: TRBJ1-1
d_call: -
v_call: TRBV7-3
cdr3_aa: CASSATEGEAFF
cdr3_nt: TGTGCCAGCAGCGCCACGGAGGGGGAAGCTTTCTTT

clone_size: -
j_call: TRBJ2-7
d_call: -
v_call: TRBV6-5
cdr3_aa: CASSFPQPCSVGEQYF
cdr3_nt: TGTGCCAGCAGTTTCCCTCAACCGTGCTCGGTCGGCGAGCAGTACTTC

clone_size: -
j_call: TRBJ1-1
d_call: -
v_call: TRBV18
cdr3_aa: CASSSQVREQNTEAFF
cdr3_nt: TGTGCCAGCTCATCCCAGGTCAGGGAACAGAACACTGAAGCTTTCTTT

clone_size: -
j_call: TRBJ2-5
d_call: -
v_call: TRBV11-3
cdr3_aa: CASSLGQQETQYF
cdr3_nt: TGTGCCAGCAGCTTAGGACAGCAAGAGACCCAGTACTTC

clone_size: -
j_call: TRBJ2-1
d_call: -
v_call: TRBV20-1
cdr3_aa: CSARSSHEQFF
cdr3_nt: TGCAGTGCTAGATCTTCTCATGAGCAGTTCTTC

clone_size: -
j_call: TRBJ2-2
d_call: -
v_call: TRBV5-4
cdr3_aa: CASSFLGTGELFF
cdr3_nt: TGTGCCAGCAGCTTTCTGGGGACCGGGGAGCTGTTTTTT

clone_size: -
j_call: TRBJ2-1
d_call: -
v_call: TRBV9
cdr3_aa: CASSVEPGEQFF
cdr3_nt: TGTGCCAGCAGCGTAGAGCCGGGTGAGCAGTTCTTC

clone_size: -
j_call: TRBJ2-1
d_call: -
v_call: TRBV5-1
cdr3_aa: CASSLYLDNEQFF
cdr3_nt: TGCGCCAGCAGCCTTTACTTAGACAATGAGCAGTTCTTC

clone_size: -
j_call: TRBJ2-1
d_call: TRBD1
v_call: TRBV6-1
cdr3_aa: CASSSRGPYNEQFF
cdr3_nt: TGTGCCAGCAGCTCCAGGGGGCCCTACAATGAGCAGTTCTTC

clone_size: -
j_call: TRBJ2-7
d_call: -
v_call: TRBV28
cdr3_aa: CASSLIDSGPSEQYF
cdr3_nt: TGTGCCAGCAGTTTAATAGATTCGGGCCCCTCCGAGCAGTACTTC

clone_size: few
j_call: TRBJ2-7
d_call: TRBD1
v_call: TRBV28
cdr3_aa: CASRRDRGRSYEQYF
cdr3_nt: TGTGCCAGCAGACGCGACAGGGGGCGAAGCTACGAGCAGTACTTC

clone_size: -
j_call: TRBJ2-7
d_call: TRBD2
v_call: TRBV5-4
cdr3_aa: CASSFGLAGAEQYF
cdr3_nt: TGTGCCAGCAGCTTCGGACTAGCGGGAGCCGAGCAGTACTTC

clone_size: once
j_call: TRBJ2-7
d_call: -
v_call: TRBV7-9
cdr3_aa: CASSAQVLEQYF
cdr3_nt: TGTGCCAGCAGCGCCCAGGTACTCGAGCAGTACTTC

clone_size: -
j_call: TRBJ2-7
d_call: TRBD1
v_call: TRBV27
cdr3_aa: CASSLRGQGFHEQYF
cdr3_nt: TGTGCCAGCAGTTTAAGGGGACAGGGCTTCCACGAGCAGTACTTC

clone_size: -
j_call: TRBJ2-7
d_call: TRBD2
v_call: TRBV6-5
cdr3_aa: CASSLAGVDYEQYF
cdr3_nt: TGTGCCAGCAGTCTAGCGGGAGTTGATTACGAGCAGTACTTC

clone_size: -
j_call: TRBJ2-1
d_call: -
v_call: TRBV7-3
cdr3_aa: CASSLGPGESAEQFF
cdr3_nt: TGTGCCAGCAGCTTGGGGCCGGGGGAGTCGGCTGAGCAGTTCTTC

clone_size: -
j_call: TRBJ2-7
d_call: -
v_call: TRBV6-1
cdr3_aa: CASSLAVGSSYEQYF
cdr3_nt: TGTGCCAGCAGTTTAGCGGTTGGGAGCTCCTACGAGCAGTACTTC

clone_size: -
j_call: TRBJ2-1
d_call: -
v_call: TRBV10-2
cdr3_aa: CASSEWAGQANEQFF
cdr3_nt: TGCGCCAGCAGTGAGTGGGCGGGGCAAGCCAATGAGCAGTTCTTC

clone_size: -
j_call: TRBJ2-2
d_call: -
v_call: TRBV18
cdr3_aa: CASFTSDRDTGELFF
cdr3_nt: TGTGCCAGCTTCACATCCGACAGAGACACCGGGGAGCTGTTTTTT

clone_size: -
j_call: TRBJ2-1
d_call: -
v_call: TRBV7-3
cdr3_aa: CASSKTGDEQLF
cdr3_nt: TGTGCCAGCAGCAAAACGGGGGATGAGCAGCTCTTC

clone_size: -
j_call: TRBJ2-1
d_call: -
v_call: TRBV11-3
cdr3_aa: CASRTTGTPHYNEQFF
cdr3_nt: TGTGCCAGCAGAACAACCGGGACCCCTCACTACAATGAGCAGTTCTTC

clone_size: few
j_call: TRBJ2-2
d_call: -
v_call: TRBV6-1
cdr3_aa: CASAGLNTGELFF
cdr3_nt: TGTGCCAGCGCCGGACTGAACACCGGGGAGCTGTTTTTT

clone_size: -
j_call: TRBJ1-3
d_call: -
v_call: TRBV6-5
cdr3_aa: CASSYSRTGNTIYF
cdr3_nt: TGTGCCAGCAGTTACTCGAGGACTGGAAACACCATATATTTT

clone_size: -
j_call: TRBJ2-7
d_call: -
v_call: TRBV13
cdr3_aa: CASSLGDLTEQYF
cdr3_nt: TGTGCCAGCAGCCTAGGGGACTTGACCGAGCAGTACTTC

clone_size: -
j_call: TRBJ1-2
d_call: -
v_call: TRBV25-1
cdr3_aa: CASGEVAGRDYGYTF
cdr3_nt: TGTGCCAGCGGGGAAGTGGCCGGAAGGGACTATGGCTACACCTTC

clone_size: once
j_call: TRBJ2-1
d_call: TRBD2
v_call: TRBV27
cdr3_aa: CAISPGLAGGSEQFF
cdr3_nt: TGTGCCATCTCGCCGGGACTAGCGGGAGGTAGTGAGCAGTTCTTC

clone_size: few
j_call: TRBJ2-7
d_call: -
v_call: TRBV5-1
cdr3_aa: CASSTGPGAEQYF
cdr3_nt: TGCGCCAGCAGCACCGGACCGGGGGCCGAGCAGTACTTC

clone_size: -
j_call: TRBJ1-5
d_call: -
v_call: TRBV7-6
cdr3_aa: CASSPLGDQPQHF
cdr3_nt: TGTGCCAGCAGCCCATTAGGGGATCAGCCCCAGCATTTT

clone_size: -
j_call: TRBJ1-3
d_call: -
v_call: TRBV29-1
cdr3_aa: CSAGPSGNTIYF
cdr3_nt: TGCAGCGCTGGACCCTCTGGAAACACCATATATTTT

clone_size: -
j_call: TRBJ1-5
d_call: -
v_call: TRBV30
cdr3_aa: CAWSNRSNQPQHF
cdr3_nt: TGTGCCTGGAGTAATCGTAGCAATCAGCCCCAGCATTTT

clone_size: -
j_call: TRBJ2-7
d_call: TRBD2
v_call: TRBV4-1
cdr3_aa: CASSRRAGLAGGRYEQYF
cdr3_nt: TGCGCCAGCAGCCGGCGAGCGGGACTAGCGGGAGGGCGGTACGAGCAGTACTTC

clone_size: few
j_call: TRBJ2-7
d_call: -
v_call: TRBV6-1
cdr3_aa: CASSEDGRGWSYEQYF
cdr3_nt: TGTGCCAGCAGTGAAGACGGCCGAGGCTGGTCCTACGAGCAGTACTTC

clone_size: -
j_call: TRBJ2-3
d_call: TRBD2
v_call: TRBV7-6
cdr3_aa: CASSILTGTSGSDTQYF
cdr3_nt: TGTGCCAGCAGCATTCTAACCGGGACTAGCGGTTCAGATACGCAGTATTTT

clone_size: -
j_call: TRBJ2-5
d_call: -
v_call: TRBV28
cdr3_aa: CASSLMGGETQYF
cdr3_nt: TGTGCCAGCAGTTTAATGGGCGGAGAGACCCAGTACTTC

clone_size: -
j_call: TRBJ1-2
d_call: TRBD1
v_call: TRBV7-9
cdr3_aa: CASSLRQGASYGYTF
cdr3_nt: TGTGCCAGCAGCTTAAGACAGGGGGCCAGTTATGGCTACACCTTC

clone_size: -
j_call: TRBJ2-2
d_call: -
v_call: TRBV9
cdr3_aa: CASSVGASRNTGELFF
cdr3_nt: TGTGCCAGCAGCGTAGGGGCTAGCAGAAACACCGGGGAGCTGTTTTTT

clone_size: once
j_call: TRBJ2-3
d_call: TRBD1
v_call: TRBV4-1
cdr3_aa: CASSRAGTGADTQYF
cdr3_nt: TGCGCCAGCAGCCGCGCCGGGACAGGGGCAGATACGCAGTATTTT

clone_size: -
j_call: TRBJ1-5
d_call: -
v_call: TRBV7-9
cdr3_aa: CARSRDQPQHF
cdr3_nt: TGTGCCAGGAGTCGGGATCAGCCCCAGCATTTT

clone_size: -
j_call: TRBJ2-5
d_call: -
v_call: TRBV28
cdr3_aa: CASSLPRAGETQYF
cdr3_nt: TGTGCCAGCAGTTTACCCAGGGCGGGGGAGACCCAGTACTTC

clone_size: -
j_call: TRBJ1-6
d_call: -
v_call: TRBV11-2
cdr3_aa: CASSLSGTGWGNSPLHF
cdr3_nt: TGTGCCAGCAGCTTAAGTGGGACGGGGTGGGGTAATTCACCCCTCCACTTT

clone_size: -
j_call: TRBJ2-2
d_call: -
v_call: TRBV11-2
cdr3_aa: CASSCSPRRSGELFF
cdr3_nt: TGTGCCAGCAGCTGCTCCCCTAGGAGATCTGGGGAGCTGTTTTTT

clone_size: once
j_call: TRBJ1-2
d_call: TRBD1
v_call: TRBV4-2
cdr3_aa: CASSQGDSLGANYGYTF
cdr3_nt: TGTGCCAGCAGCCAGGGGGACAGCTTAGGGGCTAACTATGGCTACACCTTC

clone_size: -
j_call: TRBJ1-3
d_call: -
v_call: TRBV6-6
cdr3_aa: CASSSGVGNTIYF
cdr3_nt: TGTGCCAGCAGTTCTGGGGTCGGAAACACCATATATTTT

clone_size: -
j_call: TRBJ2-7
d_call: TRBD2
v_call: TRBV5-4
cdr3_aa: CASSSGLAGAEQYF
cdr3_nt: TGTGCCAGCAGCTCCGGATTAGCGGGAGCCGAGCAGTACTTC

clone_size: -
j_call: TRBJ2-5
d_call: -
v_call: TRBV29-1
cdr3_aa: CSGGRVGETQYF
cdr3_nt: TGCAGCGGAGGCAGGGTCGGTGAGACCCAGTACTTC

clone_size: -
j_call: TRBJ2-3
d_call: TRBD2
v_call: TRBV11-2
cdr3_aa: CASSPPGTSVSDTQYF
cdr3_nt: TGTGCCAGCAGCCCACCCGGGACTAGCGTTTCGGATACGCAGTATTTT

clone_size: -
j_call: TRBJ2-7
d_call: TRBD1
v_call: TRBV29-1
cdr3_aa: CSGRTGEPSYEQYF
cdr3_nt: TGCAGCGGCAGGACAGGGGAGCCCTCCTACGAGCAGTACTTC

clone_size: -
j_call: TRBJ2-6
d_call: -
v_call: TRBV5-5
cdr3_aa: CASEVIVSPQSRANVLTF
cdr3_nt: TGTGCCAGCGAGGTTATTGTCTCGCCACAAAGTCGGGCCAACGTCCTGACTTTC

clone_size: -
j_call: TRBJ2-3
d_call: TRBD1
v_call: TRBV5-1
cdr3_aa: CASSLGDRGTDTQYF
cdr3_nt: TGCGCCAGCAGCTTGGGGGACAGGGGCACAGATACGCAGTATTTT

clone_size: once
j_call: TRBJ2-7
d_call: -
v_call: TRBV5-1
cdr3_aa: CASSPRDTYYEQYF
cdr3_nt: TGCGCCAGCAGCCCCCGGGACACTTACTACGAGCAGTACTTC

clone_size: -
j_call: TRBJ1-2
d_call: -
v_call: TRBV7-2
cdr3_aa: CASRPGSTNYGYTF
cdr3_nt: TGTGCCAGCAGACCGGGAAGTACTAACTATGGCTACACCTTC

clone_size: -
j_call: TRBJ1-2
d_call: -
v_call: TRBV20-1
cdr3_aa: CSAGSGGGYTF
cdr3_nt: TGCAGTGCTGGGTCCGGGGGCGGCTACACCTTC

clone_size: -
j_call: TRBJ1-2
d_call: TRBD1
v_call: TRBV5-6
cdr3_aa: CASSFRDRYLYGYTF
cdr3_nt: TGTGCCAGCAGCTTCCGGGACAGGTACCTCTATGGCTACACCTTC